Below, 7 T cell receptor beta chains from the same sample are listed, as sequenced in a study of cytomegalovirus exposure and HLA in healthy donors. PCR was performed using 60 Vbeta and 13 Jbeta primers. Profiling relied on immunoSEQ multiplex PCR, and the TCRdb table lists in-frame clones only, not all of them. This sample's table reports around 140,000 clones. Material for sequencing was PBMCs. The source of these receptors is a woman between 45 and 65 years old in good health and CMV-seronegative.

The chain has TRBV4-2 and TRBJ1-2; no firm D call. Germline assignment: CDR1 LGHNA and CDR2 YNFKEQ. V lost 0 bases and J 3 bases, leaving 8 bases between the germline ends. The CDR3 totals 14 residues. The CDR3 DNA sequence: TGTGCCAGCAGCCAAGAGGAAGAGGACTATGGCTACACCTTC. This sequence encodes CASSQEEEDYGYTF.

Worth noting for this clone: Other nucleotide sequences in the sample specify the same CDR3. The V and J genes are TRBV6-1 and TRBJ2-7, with 8 bases aligning to TRBD2. J gave up 1 base and V 6 bases, and 2 bases lay outside the gene matches. Germline V lookup: CDR1 MNHNS, CDR2 SASEGT. The CDR3 is 13 amino acids. DNA for the CDR3: TGTGCCAGCAGGGCTAGCGGGTCCTACGAGCAGTACTTC. This sequence encodes CASRASGSYEQYF.

This chain links TRBV7-9 with TRBJ1-4; maybe TRBD1 (6 bases). CDR3 length: 15 amino acids. CDR1 and CDR2 from the germline V gene are SEHNR and FQNEAQ (reference sequence). V lost 5 bases to trimming and J lost 6 bases, with 16 bases between them. The CDR3 reads CASSGWGGFDEKLFF. CDR3 sequence (DNA): TGTGCCAGCAGCGGTTGGGGGGGCTTCGATGAAAAACTGTTTTTT.

The rearrangement links TRBV4-1 to TRBJ1-1; weak D call: TRBD1 (6 bases). The CDR3 is 19 residues long. Germline CDR1 and CDR2: MGHRA and YSYEKL. Trimming stripped 0 bases from V and 5 bases from J, with 25 bases between. CDR3 sequence: CASSQDPYPGQERGTEAFF. CDR3 in DNA: TGCGCCAGCAGCCAAGATCCTTACCCGGGACAAGAGAGGGGGACTGAAGCTTTCTTT.

The rearrangement links TRBV7-3 to TRBJ2-7; 8 bases are a match to TRBD1. The CDR3 extends over 14 amino acids. J gave up 5 bases and V 6 bases, and 9 bases lay outside the gene matches. Looked up from germline, CDR1 is SGHTA and CDR2 is FQGTGA. CDR3 nucleotides: TGTGCCAGCAGTTCGGACAGGGCTTCCCACGAGCAGTACTTC. It translates to CASSSDRASHEQYF.

J is TRBJ1-2 and V is TRBV9; 9 nucleotides match TRBD1. CDR1 is SGDLS, CDR2 YYNGEE, per germline. The CDR3 is 14 residues long. The ends lost 7 bases at V and 5 bases at J; junction bases unmatched: 9. In nucleotides, the CDR3 is TGTGCCAGCTCGGGACAGGGCATCGGATATGGCTACACCTTC. This codes for CASSGQGIGYGYTF.

V is TRBV30 and J is TRBJ1-2; D not certain. The CDR3 covers 11 residues. Germline CDR1 GTSNPN, CDR2 SVGIG (reference sequence). V lost 4 bases, J lost 2 bases, and 5 bases lay in between. CDR3 loop: CAWNINYGYTF. The CDR3 DNA reads TGTGCCTGGAACATCAACTATGGCTACACCTTC.